The 21 T cell receptor beta chains below were found in one sample sequenced in a study of T cell repertoires in cytomegalovirus infection. In TCRdb, the reads were re-called with MiXCR into one record per CDR3 protein. The table records roughly 700,000 distinct CDR3 sequences, around a third of them present only once. These receptors have no identified antigens. The input for sequencing was cultured PBMCs, taken from culture after CMV antigen stimulation. These receptors all stem from a human donor in good health (CMV status not recorded). Some clones in this sample may be carry-over from other donors' samples.

The rearrangement uses TRBV7-9 and TRBJ2-1; TRBD2 agrees at 11 bases. This CDR3 is built from 14 residues. V lost 5 bases to trimming and J lost 9 bases; unmatched junction nucleotides: 6. Germline loops: CDR1 SEHNR, CDR2 FQNEAQ (reference sequence). CDR3 in DNA: TGTGCCAGCAGCGTGTTAGCGGGAGGGACTGAGCAGTTCTTC. Translated: CASSVLAGGTEQFF.

This clonotype was recorded only once. The chain has TRBV28 and TRBJ2-7; 8 positions match TRBD2. This CDR3 spans 15 amino acids. Germline assignment: CDR1 MDHEN and CDR2 SYDVKM. V lost 3 bases and J lost 4; bases outside the gene matches: 8. In DNA, the CDR3 is TGTGCCAGCAGTTTTCTTGGTAGCGGGAAATACGAGCAGTACTTC. It specifies CASSFLGSGKYEQYF. Complete variable domain (other parts from reference TRBV28 and TRBJ2-7): DVKVTQSSRYLVKRTGEKVFLECVQDMDHENMFWYRQDPGLGLRLIYFSYDVKMKEKGDIPEGYSVSREKKERFSLILESASTNQTSMYLCASSFLGSGKYEQYFGPGTRLTVT.

This clonotype was observed a few times. The chain employs TRBV18 and TRBJ1-5; D is uncertain. Trimming stripped 2 bases from V and 6 bases from J, with 8 bases between. The length of the CDR3 is 13 residues. Germline lookup yields CDR1 KGHSH and CDR2 LQKENI. CDR3 protein: CASSPGNLQPQHF. The CDR3 nucleotides read TGTGCCAGCTCACCAGGGAACCTTCAGCCCCAGCATTTT.

The J gene is TRBJ2-5, the V gene TRBV6-5, with D unclear. V lost 10 bases and J 2 bases, leaving 14 bases between the germline ends. The CDR3 runs to 13 residues. Germline CDR1 and CDR2: MNHEY and SVGAGI. The CDR3 region is CATRGVLQETQYF. CDR3 sequence (DNA): TGTGCCACCCGCGGAGTCCTTCAAGAGACCCAGTACTTC.

The gene calls are TRBV2 and TRBJ2-7; possible D gene TRBD2, 6 bases. The CDR3 covers 13 residues. V was clipped by 7 bases and J by 1 base, with 11 bases between them. The germline gives CDR1 SNHLY, CDR2 FYNNEI. CDR3 DNA sequence: TGTGCCAGCAAGGACGGGAGTTCCTACGAGCAGTACTTC. Protein product: CASKDGSSYEQYF.

A remark on this clonotype: Just one base apart from a much larger clone, this may be a read error. The chain joins TRBV7-2 to TRBJ2-1; 12 nucleotides align to TRBD2. The CDR3 loop spans 15 amino acids. Per germline, CDR1 SGHTA and CDR2 FQGNSA. In nucleotides, the CDR3 is TGTGCCATCAGCTTAGAACTAGCGGGAGGCTTTGAGCAGTTCTTC. It codes for CAISLELAGGFEQFF. The entire variable domain, with the rest obtained from reference TRBV7-2 and TRBJ2-1, is as follows: GAGVSQSPSNKVTEKGKDVELRCDPISGHTALYWYRQSLGQGLEFLIYFQGNSAPDKSGLPSDRFSAERTGGSVSTLTIQRTQQEDSAVYLCAISLELAGGFEQFFGPGTRLTVL.

This clonotype was recorded many times. J is TRBJ1-5 and V is TRBV7-2, with D perhaps TRBD1 (5 bases). The V end lost 5 bases, the J end lost 3 bases, and 11 bases lay between the germline ends. The V gene's germline CDR1 is SGHTA and CDR2 FQGNSA. The CDR3 has 14 residues. CDR3 protein: CASSIDRINQPQHF. DNA of the CDR3: TGTGCCAGCAGCATAGACAGAATCAATCAGCCCCAGCATTTT.

This clonotype was detected ten times or more. The chain employs TRBV7-2 and TRBJ2-7; D not resolved. This CDR3 is built from 15 residues. Trimming removed 0 bases at V and 1 base at J, with 10 bases between. Germline V lookup: CDR1 SGHTA, CDR2 FQGNSA. The CDR3 is CASSLAQQRSYEQYF. The CDR3 nucleotides read TGTGCCAGCAGCTTAGCCCAGCAGAGGTCCTACGAGCAGTACTTC.

This rearrangement joins TRBV6-1 to TRBJ1-1; possibly TRBD1 for D (5 bases). This CDR3 is 13 amino acids long. Trimming took 6 bases from V and 5 from J, leaving 13 bases between them. Germline V CDR1 and CDR2: MNHNS, SASEGT. CDR3 DNA sequence: TGTGCCAGCAGAGTGGAAGGGGATACTGAAGCTTTCTTT. Translating it yields CASRVEGDTEAFF.

The V call is TRBV10-2, the J call TRBJ2-7, with 12 nucleotides matching TRBD2. The CDR3 spans 15 residues. The germline V gene has CDR1 WSHSY and CDR2 SAAADI. The V and J ends lost 4 bases and 3 bases, in that order; junction bases with no gene match: 4. The CDR3 nucleotides read TGCGCCAGCAGTGTGACTAGCGGGAGAAACTACGAGCAGTACTTC. This encodes CASSVTSGRNYEQYF.

This clonotype showed up just a few times. V gene TRBV27 combines with J gene TRBJ1-2, with no clear D. CDR1 is MNHEY and CDR2 is SMNVEV in the germline V gene (reference sequence). The CDR3 consists of 13 residues. The V and J ends lost 5 bases and 5 bases respectively, with 12 bases between them. The chain's CDR3 is CASSPNAGYGYTF. For the CDR3, the DNA is TGTGCCAGCAGTCCTAATGCCGGGTATGGCTACACCTTC.

The V gene is TRBV12-3 or TRBV12-4, the J gene TRBJ2-2; D call uncertain. The CDR3 contains 15 residues. Trimming removed 3 bases from V and 0 bases from J, with 8 bases in between. The CDR3 coding sequence is TGTGCCAGCAGTTTTAGGTATACGAACACCGGGGAGCTGTTTTTT. Translating it yields CASSFRYTNTGELFF.

The rearrangement joins TRBV20-1 to TRBJ2-5, with TRBD2 matching over 8 bases. J gave up 5 bases and V 2 bases, and 10 bases lay outside the gene matches. The CDR3 has 15 residues. In germline, CDR1 is DFQATT, CDR2 SNEGSKA (reference sequence). In DNA, the CDR3 is TGCAGTGCTAGACCCCCCTCCGGGGGGGCGGAGACCCAGTACTTC. This encodes CSARPPSGGAETQYF.

This clonotype was recorded many times. This chain links TRBV7-2 with TRBJ2-1; D unresolved. The germline CDR1 and CDR2 sequences are SGHTA and FQGNSA. Trimming removed 3 bases at V and 2 bases at J, with 11 bases between. The CDR3 is made up of 15 amino acids. The CDR3 protein is CASSLGDAAYNEQFF. The CDR3 DNA reads TGTGCCAGCAGCTTGGGTGACGCTGCCTACAATGAGCAGTTCTTC.

This chain links TRBV7-2 with TRBJ2-7; 10 bases match TRBD2. Germline CDR1 is SGHTA and CDR2 is FQGNSA. V lost 5 bases and J lost 0; bases outside the gene matches: 4. The CDR3 consists of 15 residues. DNA of the CDR3: TGTGCCAGCAGCAAGCGGACTAGCGGCTCCTACGAGCAGTACTTC. The encoded protein is CASSKRTSGSYEQYF.

The rearrangement joins TRBV20-1 to TRBJ2-7, with D hard to call. The CDR3 runs to 14 residues. The V gene's germline CDR1 is DFQATT and CDR2 SNEGSKA (reference sequence). Trimming stripped 4 bases from V and 5 bases from J, with 18 bases between. In nucleotides, the CDR3 is TGCAGTGCTACCCTCCTGGTGGGGTTTGACGAGCAGTACTTC. This sequence encodes CSATLLVGFDEQYF.

This clonotype has more than one count but fewer than ten. The genes are TRBV2 and TRBJ1-2; TRBD1 is a possible D gene (6 bases). V gave up 5 bases and J gave up 0 bases, with 13 bases separating them. The germline CDR1 and CDR2 sequences are SNHLY and FYNNEI. This CDR3 is built from 15 residues. DNA of the CDR3: TGTGCCAGCAGTTATCAGGGGCAAGCTAACTATGGCTACACCTTC. Translation gives CASSYQGQANYGYTF. The full variable domain, completed using reference TRBV2 and TRBJ1-2, is EPEVTQTPSHQVTQMGQEVILRCVPISNHLYFYWYRQILGQKVEFLVSFYNNEISEKSEIFDDQFSVERPDGSNFTLKIRSTKLEDSAMYFCASSYQGQANYGYTFGSGTRLTVV.

This clonotype was seen once. The V and J genes are TRBV6-5 and TRBJ2-5, with D tentatively TRBD2 (6 bases). CDR3 length: 15 amino acids. V lost 7 bases and J lost 5, with 20 bases in between. Germline V gene data show CDR1 as MNHEY and CDR2 as SVGAGI. Written as DNA, the CDR3 is TGTGCCAGCAAGGACTACGCGGGAAAGTTCGAGACCCAGTACTTC. Its protein product is CASKDYAGKFETQYF.

To note about this clonotype: One base away lies a much larger clone, so this may be a sequencing read error. The chain employs TRBV12-3 or TRBV12-4 and TRBJ1-6; D is uncertain. The length of the CDR3 is 13 residues. Deletions cut 8 bases from V and 0 bases from J, with 5 bases between. The DNA of the CDR3 is TGTGCCAGCGGACGCTCCTATAATTCACCCCTCCACTTT. Translating gives CASGRSYNSPLHF.

V is TRBV25-1 and J is TRBJ1-6; 8 bases map to TRBD1. Per germline, CDR1 MGHDK and CDR2 SYGVNS. With V trimmed by 6 bases and J by 9 bases, 4 bases remained unmatched. This CDR3 comprises 13 residues. The CDR3 nucleotides are TGTGCCAGCAGGACAGGGGCTTCTTCACCCCTCCACTTT. As protein: CASRTGASSPLHF.

This clonotype was counted at least ten times. The chain uses TRBV7-2 and TRBJ2-3, with 14 positions matching TRBD2. Germline V gene lookup returns CDR1 SGHTA and CDR2 FQGNSA. The CDR3 runs 18 residues. The ends lost 3 bases at V and 1 base at J; junction bases unmatched: 6. The chain's CDR3 is CASSLGLAGERGTDTQYF. In DNA form, the CDR3 reads TGTGCCAGCAGCTTGGGACTAGCGGGAGAACGTGGCACAGATACGCAGTATTTT.